This TCR beta chain stems from a study of cytomegalovirus exposure and HLA in healthy donors. Notes on the study in general: TCR beta chains numbering some 160 were designated cytomegalovirus-associated.

The PCR was carried out with 60 Vbeta primers and 13 Jbeta primers. Sequencing was performed with immunoSEQ multiplex PCR; in TCRdb, only in-frame clones are kept and a portion is missing. The sample yields about 130,000 clones, more than 9% seen once. The donors comprised healthy bone marrow donors. This CDR3 has 16 amino acids. CDR1 SGHRS and CDR2 YFSETQ come from the germline V gene. The V gene lost 4 bases and the J gene lost 1 base, with 17 bases spanning the gap. This clone was observed a few times. Antigen specificity is unknown. This TCR derives from a woman aged 18-29 years in good health and CMV-seropositive. Material: PBMCs. The rearrangement links TRBV5-1 to TRBJ2-5; weak D call: TRBD2 (6 bases). In nucleotides, the CDR3 is TGCGCCAGCAGCCTGGTGGGTCTGGGACTCCAAGAGACCCAGTACTTC. This gives the protein CASSLVGLGLQETQYF.